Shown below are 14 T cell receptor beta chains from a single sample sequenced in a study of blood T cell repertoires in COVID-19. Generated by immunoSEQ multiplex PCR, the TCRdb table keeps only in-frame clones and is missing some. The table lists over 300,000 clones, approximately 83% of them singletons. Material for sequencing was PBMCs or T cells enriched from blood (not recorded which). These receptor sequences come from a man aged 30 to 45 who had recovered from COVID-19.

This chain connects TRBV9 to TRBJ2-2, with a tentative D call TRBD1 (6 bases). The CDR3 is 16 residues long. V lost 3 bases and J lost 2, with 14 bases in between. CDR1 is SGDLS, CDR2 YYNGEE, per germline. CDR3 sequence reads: CASSERQVPNTGELFF. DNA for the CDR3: TGTGCCAGCAGCGAGCGACAGGTCCCCAACACCGGGGAGCTGTTTTTT.

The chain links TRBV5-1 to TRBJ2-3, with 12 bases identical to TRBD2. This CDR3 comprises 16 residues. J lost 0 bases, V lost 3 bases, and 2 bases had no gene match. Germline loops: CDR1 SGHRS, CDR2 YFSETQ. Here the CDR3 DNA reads TGCGCCAGCAGCTGGACTAGCGGGATAAGCACAGATACGCAGTATTTT. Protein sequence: CASSWTSGISTDTQYF.

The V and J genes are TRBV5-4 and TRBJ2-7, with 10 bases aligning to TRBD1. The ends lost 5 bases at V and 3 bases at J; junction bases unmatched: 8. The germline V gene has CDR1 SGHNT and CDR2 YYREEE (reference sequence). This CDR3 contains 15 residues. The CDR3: CASRQDRGRNYEQYF. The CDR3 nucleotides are TGTGCCAGCAGACAAGACAGGGGGCGAAACTACGAGCAGTACTTC.

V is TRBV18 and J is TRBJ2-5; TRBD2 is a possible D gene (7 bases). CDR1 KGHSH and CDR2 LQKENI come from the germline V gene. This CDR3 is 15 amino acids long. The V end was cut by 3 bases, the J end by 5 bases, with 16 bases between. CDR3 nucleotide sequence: TGTGCCAGCTCACCGTCGGCGGGGGCGTCGGAGACCCAGTACTTC. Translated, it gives CASSPSAGASETQYF.

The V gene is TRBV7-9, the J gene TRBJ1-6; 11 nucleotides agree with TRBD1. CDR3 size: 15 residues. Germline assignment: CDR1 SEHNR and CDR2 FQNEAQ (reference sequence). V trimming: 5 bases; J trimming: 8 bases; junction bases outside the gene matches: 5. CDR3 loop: CASSPPGQGDSPLHF. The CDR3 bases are TGTGCCAGCAGCCCCCCGGGACAGGGGGATTCACCCCTCCACTTT.

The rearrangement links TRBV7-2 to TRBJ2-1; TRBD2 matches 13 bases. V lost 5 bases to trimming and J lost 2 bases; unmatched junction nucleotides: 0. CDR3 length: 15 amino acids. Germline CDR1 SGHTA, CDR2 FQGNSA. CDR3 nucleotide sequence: TGTGCCAGCAGCGGGACTAGCGGGGCCTACAATGAGCAGTTCTTC. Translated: CASSGTSGAYNEQFF.

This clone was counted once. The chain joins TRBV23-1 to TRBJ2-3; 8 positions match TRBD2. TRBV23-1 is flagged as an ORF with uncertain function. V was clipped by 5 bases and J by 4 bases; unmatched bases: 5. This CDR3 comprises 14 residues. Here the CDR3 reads CASSATGGADTQYF. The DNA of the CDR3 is TGCGCCAGCAGTGCGACGGGGGGGGCAGATACGCAGTATTTT.

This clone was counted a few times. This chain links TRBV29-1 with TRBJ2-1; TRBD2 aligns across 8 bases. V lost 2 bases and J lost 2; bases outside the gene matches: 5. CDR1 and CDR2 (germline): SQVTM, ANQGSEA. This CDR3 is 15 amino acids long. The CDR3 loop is CSVEKGRGAYNEQFF. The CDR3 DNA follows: TGCAGCGTTGAAAAAGGGCGGGGGGCCTACAATGAGCAGTTCTTC.

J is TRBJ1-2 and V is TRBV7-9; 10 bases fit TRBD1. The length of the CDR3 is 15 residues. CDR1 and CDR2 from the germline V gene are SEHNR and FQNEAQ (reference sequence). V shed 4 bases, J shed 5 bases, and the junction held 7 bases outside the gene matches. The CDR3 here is CASSYRQGADYGYTF. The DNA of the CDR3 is TGTGCCAGCAGCTACCGACAGGGGGCGGATTATGGCTACACCTTC.

CDR3 residues: CASSIAGGPTDTQYF. The CDR3 DNA follows: TGTGCCAGCAGCATAGCGGGGGGGCCCACAGATACGCAGTATTTT. J is TRBJ2-3 and V is TRBV5-4, with TRBD2 matching over 11 bases. Germline V gives CDR1 SGHNT, CDR2 YYREEE (reference sequence). Losses at the gene ends were 4 bases for V and 2 bases for J; bases not matched to a gene: 3. This CDR3 is 15 amino acids long.

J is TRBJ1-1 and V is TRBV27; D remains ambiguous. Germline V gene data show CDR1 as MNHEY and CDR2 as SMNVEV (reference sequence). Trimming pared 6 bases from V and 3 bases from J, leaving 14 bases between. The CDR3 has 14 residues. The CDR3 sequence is CASSRGGAHTEAFF. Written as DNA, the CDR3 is TGTGCCAGCAGCCGAGGAGGCGCCCACACTGAAGCTTTCTTT.

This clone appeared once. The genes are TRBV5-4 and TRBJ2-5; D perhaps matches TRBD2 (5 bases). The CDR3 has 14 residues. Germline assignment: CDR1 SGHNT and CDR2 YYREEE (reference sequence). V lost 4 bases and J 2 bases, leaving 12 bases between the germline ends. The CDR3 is CASSGPAEQETQYF. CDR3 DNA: TGTGCCAGCAGCGGGCCAGCGGAACAAGAGACCCAGTACTTC.

The CDR3 coding sequence is TGTGCCAGCAGTCGGACAGGCAATAGAAATAATTCACCCCTCCACTTT. Translation: CASSRTGNRNNSPLHF. The chain employs TRBV2 and TRBJ1-6; TRBD1 aligns across 7 bases. CDR1 is SNHLY, CDR2 FYNNEI, per germline. The CDR3 is 16 residues long. V shed 5 bases and J 5 bases; nucleotides not matched to a gene: 9.

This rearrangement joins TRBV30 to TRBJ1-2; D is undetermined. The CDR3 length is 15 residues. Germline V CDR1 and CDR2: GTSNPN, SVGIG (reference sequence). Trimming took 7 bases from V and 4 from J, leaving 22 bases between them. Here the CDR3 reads CAYPLSGGVRYGYTF. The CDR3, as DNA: TGTGCCTACCCCCTGTCTGGAGGTGTGCGCTATGGCTACACCTTC.